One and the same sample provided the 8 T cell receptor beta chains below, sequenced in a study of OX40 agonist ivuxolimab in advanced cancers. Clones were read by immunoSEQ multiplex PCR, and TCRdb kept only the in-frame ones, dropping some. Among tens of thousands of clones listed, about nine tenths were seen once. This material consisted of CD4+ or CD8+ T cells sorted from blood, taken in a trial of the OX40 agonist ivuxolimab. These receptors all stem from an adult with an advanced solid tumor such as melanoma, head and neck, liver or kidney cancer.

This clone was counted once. CDR3 nucleotides: TGTGCCAGCAGCCCCCCTGGACAGGGGAGGGCGCGAGAGCAGTACTTC. It yields the protein CASSPPGQGRAREQYF. This chain connects TRBV7-2 to TRBJ2-7; 9 bases agree with TRBD1. Losses at the gene ends were 5 bases for V and 7 bases for J; bases not matched to a gene: 15. The germline V gene encodes CDR1 SGHTA and CDR2 FQGNSA. The CDR3 runs 16 residues.

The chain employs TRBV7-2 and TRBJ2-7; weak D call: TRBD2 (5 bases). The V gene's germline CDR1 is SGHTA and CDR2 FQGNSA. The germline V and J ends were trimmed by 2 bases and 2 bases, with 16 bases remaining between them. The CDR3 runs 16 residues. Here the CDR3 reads CASSLRGTSLTYEQYF. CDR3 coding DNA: TGTGCCAGCAGCTTACGGGGAACATCATTAACCTACGAGCAGTACTTC.

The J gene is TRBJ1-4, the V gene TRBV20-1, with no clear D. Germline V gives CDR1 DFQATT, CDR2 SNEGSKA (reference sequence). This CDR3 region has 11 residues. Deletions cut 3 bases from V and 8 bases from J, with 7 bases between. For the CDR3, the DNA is TGCAGTGCTAGTGAGAGAGAAAAACTGTTTTTT. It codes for CSASEREKLFF.

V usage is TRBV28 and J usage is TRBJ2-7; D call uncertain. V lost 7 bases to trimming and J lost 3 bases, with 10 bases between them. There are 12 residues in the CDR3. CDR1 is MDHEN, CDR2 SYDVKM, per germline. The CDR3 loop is CASKDQNYEQYF. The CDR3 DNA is TGTGCCAGCAAGGACCAAAACTACGAGCAGTACTTC.

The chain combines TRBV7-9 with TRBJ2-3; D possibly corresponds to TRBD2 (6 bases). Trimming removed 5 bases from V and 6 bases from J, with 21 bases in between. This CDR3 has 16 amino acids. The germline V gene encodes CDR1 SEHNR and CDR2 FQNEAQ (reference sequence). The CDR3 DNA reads TGTGCCAGCAGCCCGCGGGGATTCGACGGGTACGATACGCAGTATTTT. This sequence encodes CASSPRGFDGYDTQYF. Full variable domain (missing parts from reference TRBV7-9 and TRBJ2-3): DTGVSQNPRHKITKRGQNVTFRCDPISEHNRLYWYRQTLGQGPEFLTYFQNEAQLEKSRLLSDRFSAERPKGSFSTLEIQRTEQGDSAMYLCASSPRGFDGYDTQYFGPGTRLTVL.

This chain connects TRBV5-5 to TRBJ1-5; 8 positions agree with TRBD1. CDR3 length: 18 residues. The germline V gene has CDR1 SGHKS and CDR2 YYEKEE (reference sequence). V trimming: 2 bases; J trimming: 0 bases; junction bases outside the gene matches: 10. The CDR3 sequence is CASSFYMQGASSNQPQHF. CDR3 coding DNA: TGTGCCAGCAGCTTTTACATGCAGGGGGCTTCTAGCAATCAGCCCCAGCATTTT. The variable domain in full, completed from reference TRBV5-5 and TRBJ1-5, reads DAGVTQSPTHLIKTRGQQVTLRCSPISGHKSVSWYQQVLGQGPQFIFQYYEKEERGRGNFPDRFSARQFPNYSSELNVNALLLGDSALYLCASSFYMQGASSNQPQHFGDGTRLSIL.

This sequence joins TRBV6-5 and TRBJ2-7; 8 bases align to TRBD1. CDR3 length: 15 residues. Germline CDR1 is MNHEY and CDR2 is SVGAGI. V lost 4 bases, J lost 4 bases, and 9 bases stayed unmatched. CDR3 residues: CASSSVDRGGYEQYF. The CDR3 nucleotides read TGTGCCAGCAGTTCAGTCGACAGGGGTGGTTACGAGCAGTACTTC.

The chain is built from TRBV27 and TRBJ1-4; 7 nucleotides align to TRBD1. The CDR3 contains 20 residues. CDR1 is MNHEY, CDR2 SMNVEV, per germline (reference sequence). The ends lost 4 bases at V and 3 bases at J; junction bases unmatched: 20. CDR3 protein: CASSSYWGTAPINANEKLFF. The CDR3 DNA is TGTGCCAGCAGTTCCTATTGGGGGACAGCTCCTATTAACGCTAATGAAAAACTGTTTTTT.